Following are 14 T cell receptor beta chains from one sample sequenced in a study of blood T cell repertoires in COVID-19. Libraries were prepared by immunoSEQ multiplex PCR; TCRdb keeps only in-frame clonotypes and omits some of them. Among about 170,000 clones, around 67% were seen once, and the ten largest hold 2.5% to 3.5%. The material sequenced was peripheral blood. These receptors were collected from a woman over 75 with acute or convalescent COVID-19.

This clone was counted between two and nine times. This chain links TRBV9 with TRBJ1-3, with D hard to call. The CDR3 length is 13 residues. CDR1 is SGDLS and CDR2 is YYNGEE in the germline V gene. V dropped 0 bases and J dropped 4 bases, with 5 bases sitting between them. CDR3 sequence: CASSVDLGNTIYF. The DNA for the CDR3 is TGTGCCAGCAGCGTAGATTTAGGAAACACCATATATTTT. Combining the CDR3 with reference TRBV9 and TRBJ1-3 gives the whole variable domain DSGVTQTPKHLITATGQRVTLRCSPRSGDLSVYWYQQSLDQGLQFLIQYYNGEERAKGNILERFSAQQFPDLHSELNLSSLELGDSALYFCASSVDLGNTIYFGEGSWLTVV.

The chain is built from TRBV6-6 and TRBJ1-1, with a weak D call TRBD1 (5 bases). The CDR3 contains 15 residues. Deletions cut 3 bases from V and 0 bases from J, with 11 bases between. CDR1 and CDR2 from the germline V gene are MNHNY and SVGAGI (reference sequence). In nucleotides, the CDR3 is TGTGCCAGCAGTTATCCGGGACTCATGAACACTGAAGCTTTCTTT. It translates to CASSYPGLMNTEAFF.

This clone occurred a few times. The chain uses TRBV7-2 and TRBJ2-2; 14 nucleotides agree with TRBD2. The ends lost 4 bases at V and 6 bases at J; junction bases unmatched: 1. This CDR3 is 15 amino acids long. Germline assignment: CDR1 SGHTA and CDR2 FQGNSA. The chain's CDR3 is CASSSGLAGAGELFF. The CDR3 DNA follows: TGTGCCAGCAGCTCGGGACTAGCGGGAGCCGGGGAGCTGTTTTTT.

V is TRBV19 and J is TRBJ2-4; the D gene is possibly TRBD1 (6 bases). Trimming took off 9 bases at V and 0 bases at J, with 18 bases between the two ends. Germline V gene data show CDR1 as LNHDA and CDR2 as SQIVND (reference sequence). This CDR3 has 16 amino acids. For the CDR3, the DNA is TGTGCCAGCCAAAAACGGACAGACGTAGCCAAAAACATTCAGTACTTC. Amino acid sequence: CASQKRTDVAKNIQYF.

The chain combines TRBV4-1 with TRBJ2-1; the match to TRBD2 covers 9 bases. CDR1 and CDR2 from the germline V gene are MGHRA and YSYEKL. J was trimmed by 16 bases and V by 0 bases; bases with no gene match: 7. The CDR3 is 13 residues long. The CDR3 region has the DNA TGCGCCAGCAGCCAAGAATTGGTAGCGGGAGCATTCTTC. Translating gives CASSQELVAGAFF.

This sequence joins TRBV18 and TRBJ2-7, with 7 bases that match TRBD2. The CDR3 totals 13 residues. The J segment lost 12 bases and the V segment lost 2 bases, leaving 10 bases of the junction unmatched. The germline V gene encodes CDR1 KGHSH and CDR2 LQKENI. CDR3 nucleotides: TGTGCCAGCTCACCATTCGTTCGCGGGAGTTGGTACTTC. Its translation is CASSPFVRGSWYF.

The chain is built from TRBV5-4 and TRBJ1-5; the D is unclear. CDR1 SGHNT and CDR2 YYREEE come from the germline V gene (reference sequence). The CDR3 runs 13 residues. V was shortened by 2 bases and J by 1 base, with 4 bases between the two germline ends. CDR3 loop: CASSFESNQPQHF. The DNA for the CDR3 is TGTGCCAGCAGCTTTGAGAGCAATCAGCCCCAGCATTTT.

This clone came up once. This chain links TRBV7-8 with TRBJ2-7; 8 nucleotides align to TRBD2. The CDR3 covers 16 residues. CDR1 and CDR2 (germline): SGHVS, FQNEAQ. The ends lost 1 base at V and 4 bases at J; junction bases unmatched: 9. Written as DNA, the CDR3 is TGTGCCAGCAGCTTAGTGGGAGGCGGCGGGGGGTACGAGCAGTACTTC. It encodes CASSLVGGGGGYEQYF.

V is TRBV28 and J is TRBJ2-3; possibly TRBD2 for D (6 bases). The length of the CDR3 is 12 residues. Germline CDR1 is MDHEN and CDR2 is SYDVKM. V shed 8 bases and J shed 2 bases, with 8 bases lying between them. CDR3 sequence: CASSSATDTQYF. The CDR3 DNA reads as TGTGCCAGCTCTAGCGCCACAGATACGCAGTATTTT.

The V call is TRBV5-1, the J call TRBJ2-3; 11 bases are a match to TRBD2. Germline CDR1 and CDR2: SGHRS and YFSETQ. The CDR3 loop spans 15 amino acids. Trimming at V came to 5 bases and at J to 4 bases, leaving 6 bases not matched to a gene. This CDR3 is CASSLLAGGSDTQYF. The CDR3 DNA follows: TGCGCCAGCAGTCTTCTAGCGGGGGGCTCAGATACGCAGTATTTT.

This sequence joins TRBV5-1 and TRBJ1-1; 7 nucleotides match TRBD1. The CDR3 contains 19 residues. Germline V gene data show CDR1 as SGHRS and CDR2 as YFSETQ. With V trimmed by 1 base and J by 11 bases, 26 bases remained unmatched. This CDR3 reads CASSLLPHIRGQEPTTAFF. The CDR3 nucleotides are TGCGCCAGCAGCTTGCTTCCCCACATAAGGGGGCAGGAGCCGACTACGGCTTTCTTT.

V gene TRBV11-3 combines with J gene TRBJ2-3, with 8 nucleotides matching TRBD2. The V segment lost 1 base and the J segment 4 bases; nucleotides outside the gene matches: 13. Germline V lookup: CDR1 SGHNT, CDR2 YENEEA. The CDR3 length is 18 residues. The CDR3 sequence: CASSLGASGRTGADTQYF. As DNA, the CDR3 is TGTGCCAGCAGCTTAGGTGCGAGCGGGAGAACGGGCGCAGATACGCAGTATTTT. Full variable domain (remainder filled in from reference TRBV11-3 and TRBJ2-3): EAGVVQSPRYKIIEKKQPVAFWCNPISGHNTLYWYLQNLGQGPELLIRYENEEAVDDSQLPKDRFSAERLKGVDSTLKIQPAELGDSAVYLCASSLGASGRTGADTQYFGPGTRLTVL.

This clone was found a few times. The chain has TRBV30 and TRBJ1-2; possibly TRBD1 for D (5 bases). CDR3 length: 14 residues. The V end was cut by 1 base, the J end by 3 bases, with 12 bases between. Germline lookup yields CDR1 GTSNPN and CDR2 SVGIG (reference sequence). The DNA for the CDR3 is TGTGCCTGGAGTGGGGGGGAGGTGGACTATGGCTACACCTTC. It yields the protein CAWSGGEVDYGYTF.

This chain joins TRBV28 and TRBJ1-2; D may be TRBD1 (5 bases). In germline, CDR1 is MDHEN, CDR2 SYDVKM. This CDR3 is built from 11 residues. V lost 10 bases and J 5 bases, leaving 11 bases between the germline ends. The CDR3 nucleotides read TGTGCCACCACAGGCAATTATGGCTACACCTTC. It specifies CATTGNYGYTF.